This T cell receptor beta chain derives from a study of T-cell reconstitution after alpha-beta-depleted transplantation in children. The sample holds many counts of this clonotype. CDR1 and CDR2 from the germline V gene are SEHNR and FQNEAQ (reference sequence). Between the trimmed V and J ends, which lost 5 bases and 4 bases, there was a span of 11 bases. This CDR3 is 13 amino acids long. Unique molecular identifiers were incorporated into the prepared TCRbeta library. Each CDR3 protein is one row after TCRdb ran MiXCR on the PCR reads. The repertoire holds hundreds of thousands of distinct CDR3 sequences, with approximately 9% as singletons.

The source of this sequence is a human donor who donated a stem cell graft to a child with acute lymphoblastic leukemia. V is TRBV7-9 and J is TRBJ2-5; no reliable D call. The sample in question was PBMCs from the stem cell graft donor, obtained from the stem cell graft. The CDR3 is CASSPGLRETQYF. The CDR3 DNA sequence: TGTGCCAGCAGCCCAGGATTACGAGAGACCCAGTACTTC.